A single sample gave rise to the 24 T cell receptor beta chains below, sequenced in a study of T-cell memory formation after mild COVID-19. From the 5' RACE reads, TCRdb called clonotypes with MiXCR, one entry per CDR3 protein. The table lists 150,000 or so distinct CDR3 sequences, 13% to 15% of them singletons, with roughly 13% in the top ten. The sequenced sample was PBMCs or a T cell subset sorted from them (not recorded which). Receptor source: an adult woman who had mild COVID-19 (a few samples of this study predate the infection). Cell type and time point are not known.

The chain recombines TRBV3-1 with TRBJ1-1, with D tentatively TRBD1 (5 bases). CDR1 and CDR2 from the germline V gene are LGHDT and YNNKEL (reference sequence). The CDR3 length is 14 residues. Deletions cut 4 bases from V and 5 bases from J, with 14 bases between. The CDR3, as DNA: TGTGCCAGCAGCCTGTCGACAGAGAAAACTGAAGCTTTCTTT. Translated, it gives CASSLSTEKTEAFF.

The V call is TRBV20-1, the J call TRBJ2-7; D unclear. The CDR3 loop spans 13 amino acids. Trimming left V 1 base short and J 6 bases short, with 13 bases between. Germline-derived CDR1 and CDR2 are DFQATT and SNEGSKA (reference sequence). This CDR3 reads CSARGFPGGEQYF. In DNA, the CDR3 is TGCAGTGCTAGAGGGTTCCCGGGCGGCGAGCAGTACTTC.

The chain has TRBV5-5 and TRBJ1-2; the match to TRBD1 covers 9 bases. Germline CDR1 and CDR2: SGHKS and YYEKEE (reference sequence). The J segment lost 4 bases and the V segment lost 4 bases, leaving 11 bases of the junction unmatched. The CDR3 has 16 amino acids. Written as DNA, the CDR3 is TGTGCCAGCAGCATCACTCGGACAGGGGTTGGCTATGGCTACACCTTC. The encoded protein is CASSITRTGVGYGYTF.

The V call is TRBV29-1, the J call TRBJ1-2; TRBD1 matches 9 bases. Germline-derived CDR1 and CDR2 are SQVTM and ANQGSEA. The CDR3 is 14 residues long. J was trimmed by 4 bases and V by 1 base; bases with no gene match: 4. CDR3 region: CSVEGDRVVYGYTF. CDR3 nucleotides: TGCAGCGTTGAAGGGGACAGGGTAGTCTATGGCTACACCTTC.

This clonotype was seen at least ten times. The genes are TRBV4-3 and TRBJ2-7; 11 nucleotides line up with TRBD2. CDR3 length equals 15 residues. The ends lost 1 base at V and 5 bases at J; junction bases unmatched: 4. The germline V gene encodes CDR1 LGHNA and CDR2 YSLEER. The CDR3: CASSQVAGGPDEQYF. DNA for the CDR3: TGCGCCAGCAGCCAAGTAGCGGGAGGGCCTGACGAGCAGTACTTC.

This chain links TRBV20-1 with TRBJ1-1; D gene unclear. The V end was cut by 3 bases, the J end by 1 base, with 12 bases between. The germline CDR1 and CDR2 sequences are DFQATT and SNEGSKA (reference sequence). The CDR3 is made up of 14 amino acids. CDR3 amino acids: CSASTSVGNTEAFF. The CDR3 DNA sequence: TGCAGTGCTAGTACGTCGGTTGGGAACACTGAAGCTTTCTTT.

The V gene is TRBV19, the J gene TRBJ2-5; D remains ambiguous. The CDR3 has 15 residues. The V gene's germline CDR1 is LNHDA and CDR2 SQIVND (reference sequence). V lost 1 base to trimming and J lost 0 bases, with 9 bases between them. Here the CDR3 reads CASSIVGRYQETQYF. The DNA of the CDR3 is TGTGCCAGTAGTATAGTCGGAAGGTACCAAGAGACCCAGTACTTC.

V and J are TRBV4-1 and TRBJ2-7; 9 bases align to TRBD1. Per germline, CDR1 MGHRA and CDR2 YSYEKL. Trimming at V came to 4 bases and at J to 2 bases, leaving 3 bases not matched to a gene. This CDR3 comprises 14 residues. CDR3 region: CASSPQGATYEQYF. The CDR3 DNA reads as TGCGCCAGCAGCCCACAGGGGGCTACCTACGAGCAGTACTTC.

This clonotype was detected a few times. The rearrangement links TRBV6-1 to TRBJ2-3; 7 bases map to TRBD2. The CDR3 loop spans 16 amino acids. The germline V gene encodes CDR1 MNHNS and CDR2 SASEGT. V was pared by 7 bases and J by 2 bases, with 12 bases of the junction left unmatched. The CDR3 spells CASKMGGTANTDTQYF. The CDR3 region has the DNA TGTGCCAGCAAAATGGGGGGGACGGCAAACACAGATACGCAGTATTTT.

The V and J genes are TRBV20-1 and TRBJ2-3; TRBD1 is a possible D gene (6 bases). This CDR3 region has 13 residues. CDR1 and CDR2 from the germline V gene are DFQATT and SNEGSKA (reference sequence). V was trimmed by 0 bases and J by 8 bases, leaving 12 bases between them. CDR3: CSARDPTGRTQYF. The CDR3, as DNA: TGCAGTGCTAGAGATCCGACAGGTCGTACGCAGTATTTT.

This clonotype was counted only a few times. The chain couples TRBV7-2 to TRBJ2-3; 10 bases are a match to TRBD1. Germline assignment: CDR1 SGHTA and CDR2 FQGNSA. This CDR3 spans 15 amino acids. V lost 5 bases and J lost 4; bases outside the gene matches: 6. Here the CDR3 DNA reads TGTGCCAGCAGCAACCCCGGGACAGGGGCAGATACGCAGTATTTT. Protein sequence: CASSNPGTGADTQYF.

This clonotype appeared a few times. The V call is TRBV3-1, the J call TRBJ2-2, with TRBD2 matching over 10 bases. Trimming took 1 base from V and 7 from J; bases not matched to a gene: 6. Germline lookup yields CDR1 LGHDT and CDR2 YNNKEL (reference sequence). This CDR3 spans 16 amino acids. DNA for the CDR3: TGTGCCAGCAGCCAAGGCCGTCTAGCGGGGGTCGGGGAGCTGTTTTTT. Translated, it gives CASSQGRLAGVGELFF. Based on the CDR3 plus reference TRBV3-1 and TRBJ2-2, the full variable domain is DTAVSQTPKYLVTQMGNDKSIKCEQNLGHDTMYWYKQDSKKFLKIMFSYNNKELIINETVPNRFSPKSPDKAHLNLHINSLELGDSAVYFCASSQGRLAGVGELFFGEGSRLTVL.

This clonotype was found a few times. The rearrangement uses TRBV14 and TRBJ2-3, with unresolved D. CDR3 length equals 13 residues. The V end was cut by 4 bases, the J end by 9 bases, with 14 bases between. The germline CDR1 and CDR2 sequences are SGHDN and FVKESK. The CDR3 nucleotides are TGTGCCAGCAGCCCCCATCCAGCGAACACGCAGTATTTT. Translating gives CASSPHPANTQYF.

The DNA for the CDR3 is TGCGCCAGCAGCTGGGACACCGTCTACGAGCAGTACTTC. Translating gives CASSWDTVYEQYF. The chain carries TRBV5-1 and TRBJ2-7, with a tentative D call TRBD1 (6 bases). The ends were cut back, 3 bases at V and 3 bases at J, with 10 bases in the middle. This CDR3 is 13 amino acids long. Germline loops: CDR1 SGHRS, CDR2 YFSETQ.

This clonotype was counted only a few times. The genes are TRBV12-3 or TRBV12-4 and TRBJ2-5; 7 nucleotides line up with TRBD1. V was clipped by 6 bases and J by 7 bases; unmatched bases: 8. This CDR3 spans 13 amino acids. The CDR3 sequence: CASSLGQTMTQYF. As DNA, the CDR3 is TGTGCCAGCAGCCTGGGACAGACCATGACCCAGTACTTC.

V is TRBV29-1 and J is TRBJ2-1; D gene uncertain. Trimming removed 1 base from V and 6 bases from J, with 7 bases in between. The germline CDR1 and CDR2 sequences are SQVTM and ANQGSEA. The CDR3 is 12 residues long. As DNA, the CDR3 is TGCAGCGTTGAAGCTATCCGCAATGAGCAGTTCTTC. Translating gives CSVEAIRNEQFF.

The V and J genes are TRBV5-1 and TRBJ1-2; D not resolved. Per the germline V gene, CDR1 is SGHRS and CDR2 is YFSETQ. V gave up 0 bases and J gave up 4 bases, with 7 bases separating them. This CDR3 is built from 13 residues. The CDR3 loop reads CASSLEAVYGYTF. CDR3 nucleotide sequence: TGCGCCAGCAGCTTGGAGGCAGTCTATGGCTACACCTTC. Full variable domain (outside the CDR3, taken from reference TRBV5-1 and TRBJ1-2): KAGVTQTPRYLIKTRGQQVTLSCSPISGHRSVSWYQQTPGQGLQFLFEYFSETQRNKGNFPGRFSGRQFSNSRSEMNVSTLELGDSALYLCASSLEAVYGYTFGSGTRLTVV.

The gene calls are TRBV5-1 and TRBJ1-5; D ambiguous. Per the germline V gene, CDR1 is SGHRS and CDR2 is YFSETQ. The CDR3 is 17 amino acids. Trimming stripped 7 bases from V and 4 bases from J, with 24 bases between. The CDR3 bases are TGCGCCAGCCCGCAGAGAGACCTGTCGGTCCGGAATCAGCCCCAGCATTTT. As protein: CASPQRDLSVRNQPQHF.

This clonotype was found a few times. This sequence joins TRBV7-6 and TRBJ2-1; TRBD2 matches 7 bases. This CDR3 is built from 17 residues. Germline V CDR1 and CDR2: SGHVS, FNYEAQ. With V trimmed by 1 base and J by 0 bases, 6 bases remained unmatched. The DNA of the CDR3 is TGTGCCAGCAGCTTAGTGTGGGGCGGGAGCTCCTACAATGAGCAGTTCTTC. It translates to CASSLVWGGSSYNEQFF.

The rearrangement uses TRBV6-1 and TRBJ2-3; D gene ambiguous. The CDR3 runs 9 residues. The V end was cut by 10 bases, the J end by 2 bases, with 1 base between. Germline V gene lookup returns CDR1 MNHNS and CDR2 SASEGT. Here the CDR3 reads CANTDTQYF. The CDR3 nucleotides are TGTGCCAACACAGATACGCAGTATTTT.

V is TRBV5-1 and J is TRBJ1-5, with 7 bases lining up with TRBD1. CDR1 and CDR2 (germline): SGHRS, YFSETQ. The CDR3 extends over 15 amino acids. The trim removed 3 bases at V and 4 bases at J, leaving 7 bases unmatched. The CDR3 is CASSWDGTANQPQHF. The CDR3 DNA reads as TGCGCCAGCAGCTGGGACGGGACAGCGAATCAGCCCCAGCATTTT. The entire variable domain, with the rest obtained from reference TRBV5-1 and TRBJ1-5, is as follows: KAGVTQTPRYLIKTRGQQVTLSCSPISGHRSVSWYQQTPGQGLQFLFEYFSETQRNKGNFPGRFSGRQFSNSRSEMNVSTLELGDSALYLCASSWDGTANQPQHFGDGTRLSIL.

The chain uses TRBV7-8 and TRBJ2-7; a possible D gene is TRBD2 (6 bases). CDR1 is SGHVS and CDR2 is FQNEAQ in the germline V gene. V shed 5 bases and J shed 8 bases, with 22 bases lying between them. The CDR3 is 15 amino acids. CDR3 nucleotide sequence: TGTGCCAGCAGCCCCGCCTGGGGGGACCCTCACCAGCAGTACTTC. This sequence encodes CASSPAWGDPHQQYF.

V gene TRBV5-4 combines with J gene TRBJ2-1; TRBD2 aligns across 16 bases. CDR1 and CDR2 from the germline V gene are SGHNT and YYREEE (reference sequence). The CDR3 is 18 amino acids. J was trimmed by 4 bases and V by 5 bases; bases with no gene match: 9. In nucleotides, the CDR3 is TGTGCCAGCAGATCGGGACTAGCGGGGGGGCGTCGTTACAATGAGCAGTTCTTC. It is translated as CASRSGLAGGRRYNEQFF.

This clonotype was counted many times. The chain couples TRBV7-9 to TRBJ2-7; possibly TRBD2 for D (5 bases). V lost 4 bases, J lost 2 bases, and 12 bases lay in between. Germline CDR1 is SEHNR and CDR2 is FQNEAQ (reference sequence). The CDR3 runs to 14 residues. The CDR3 here is CASSSDWITYEQYF. The CDR3 nucleotides read TGTGCCAGCAGCTCGGACTGGATTACCTACGAGCAGTACTTC.